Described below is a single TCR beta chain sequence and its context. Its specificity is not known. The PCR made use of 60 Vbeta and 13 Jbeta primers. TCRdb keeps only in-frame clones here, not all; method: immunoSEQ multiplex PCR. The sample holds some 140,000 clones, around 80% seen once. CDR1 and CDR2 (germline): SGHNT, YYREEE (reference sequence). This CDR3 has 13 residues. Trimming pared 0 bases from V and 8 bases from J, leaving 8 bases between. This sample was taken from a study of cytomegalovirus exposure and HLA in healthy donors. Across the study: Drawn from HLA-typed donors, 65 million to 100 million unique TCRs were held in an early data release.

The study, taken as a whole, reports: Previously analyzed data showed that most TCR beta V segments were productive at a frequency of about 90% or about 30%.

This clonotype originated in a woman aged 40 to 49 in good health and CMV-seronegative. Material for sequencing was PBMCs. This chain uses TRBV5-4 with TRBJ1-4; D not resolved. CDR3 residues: CASSLAGWEKLFF. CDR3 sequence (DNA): TGTGCCAGCAGCTTGGCAGGCTGGGAAAAACTGTTTTTT.